The clone carrying this T cell receptor (beta chain) was counted a few times. Its antigen is unknown. This specimen comes from a study of early T cells in non-severe SARS-CoV-2 infection. For the study at large: Sequencing input comprised bulk RNA from unsorted whole blood; chain pairing was not available. Findings and caveats of the study: Matching against VDJdb likely underestimated virus-specific expansions, favoring anti-spike CD8.

CDR3 size: 14 residues. V dropped 5 bases and J dropped 0 bases, with 11 bases sitting between them. CDR1 is DFQATT, CDR2 SNEGSKA, per germline (reference sequence). Unique molecular identifiers were attached to individual cDNA molecules. TCRdb processed the 5' RACE reads anew with MiXCR; each CDR3 protein has one entry. The data show 48,000 or so distinct CDR3 sequences, about 12% seen once. This TCR was sampled from an adult who was a healthcare worker with PCR-confirmed SARS-CoV-2 infection or an uninfected control (not recorded which). The specimen was whole blood. V usage is TRBV20-1 and J usage is TRBJ2-1; D not resolved. The CDR3, as DNA: TGCAGTGCTCAAGGACGGAGCTCCTACAATGAGCAGTTCTTC. It codes for CSAQGRSSYNEQFF.